This T cell receptor (beta chain) comes out of a study of T cell responses to AZD1222 COVID-19 vaccine. This CDR3 comprises 15 residues. With 6 bases removed from V and 1 base from J, the gap between germline ends came to 15 bases. CDR1 and CDR2 (germline): MNHEY, SVGAGI. This clone was detected only once. Some clones are missing from TCRdb's copy, which holds only in-frame ones; the method was immunoSEQ multiplex PCR. The repertoire consists of 90,000 to 130,000 clones, with about 88% occurring once and the leading ten covering 1.6%. This clonotype was sampled from an adult in good health. This chain uses TRBV6-5 with TRBJ1-1, with D possibly matching TRBD1 (6 bases). The sample was peripheral blood, taken on day 0 of AZD1222 vaccination. CDR3 in amino acids: CASRQGSLGNTEAFF. CDR3 DNA sequence: TGTGCCAGCAGGCAGGGGTCCCTGGGGAACACTGAAGCTTTCTTT.